This T cell receptor (beta chain) was obtained from a study of technical replicates of blood from a few donors. Some clones are missing from TCRdb's copy, which holds only in-frame ones; the method was immunoSEQ multiplex PCR. The table includes 82,000 or so clones, 96% detected once. Concerning this clone: Other DNA sequences in the same sample also yield this CDR3.

CDR1 is SEHNR and CDR2 is FQNEAQ in the germline V gene (reference sequence). The V gene end was trimmed by 5 bases and the J gene end by 3 bases; junction bases not matched to a gene: 4. This CDR3 has 13 amino acids. This sequence was found in a human donor in good health. Sequencing was done on a sample of T cells isolated from PBMCs. J is TRBJ2-7 and V is TRBV7-9; 7 positions agree with TRBD2. The CDR3 bases are TGTGCCAGCAGCCGACGGGAGGACTACGAGCAGTACTTC. It codes for CASSRREDYEQYF.